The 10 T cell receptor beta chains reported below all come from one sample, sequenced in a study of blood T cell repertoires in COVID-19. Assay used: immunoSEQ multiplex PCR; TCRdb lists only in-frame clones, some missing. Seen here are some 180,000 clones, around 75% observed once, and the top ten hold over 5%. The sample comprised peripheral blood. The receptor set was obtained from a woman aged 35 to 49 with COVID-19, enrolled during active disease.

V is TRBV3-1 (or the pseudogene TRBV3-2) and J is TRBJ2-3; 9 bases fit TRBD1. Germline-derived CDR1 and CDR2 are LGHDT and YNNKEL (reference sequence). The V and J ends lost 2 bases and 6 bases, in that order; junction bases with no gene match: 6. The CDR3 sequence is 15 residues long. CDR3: CASSQRTGGPDTQYF. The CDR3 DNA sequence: TGTGCCAGCAGCCAACGAACAGGGGGCCCCGATACGCAGTATTTT.

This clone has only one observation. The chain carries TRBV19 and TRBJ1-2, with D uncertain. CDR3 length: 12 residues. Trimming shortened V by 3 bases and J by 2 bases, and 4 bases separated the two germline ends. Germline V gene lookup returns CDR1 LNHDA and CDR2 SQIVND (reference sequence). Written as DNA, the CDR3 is TGTGCCAGTAGTATCTTAAACTATGGCTACACCTTC. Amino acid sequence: CASSILNYGYTF.

CDR3 coding DNA: TGCGCCAGCAGCCAAGTGGACAGGAGGGTCTACACCTTC. This translates into CASSQVDRRVYTF. The gene calls are TRBV4-3 and TRBJ1-2, with 7 bases fitting TRBD1. CDR3 length: 13 residues. CDR1 LGHNA and CDR2 YSLEER come from the germline V gene. J was trimmed by 10 bases and V by 1 base; bases with no gene match: 6.

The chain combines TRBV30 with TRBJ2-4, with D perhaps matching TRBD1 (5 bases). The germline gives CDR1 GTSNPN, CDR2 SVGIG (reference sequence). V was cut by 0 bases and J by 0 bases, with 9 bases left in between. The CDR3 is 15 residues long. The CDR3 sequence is CAWSVRTLAKNIQYF. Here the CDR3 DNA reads TGTGCCTGGAGTGTAAGGACATTAGCCAAAAACATTCAGTACTTC.

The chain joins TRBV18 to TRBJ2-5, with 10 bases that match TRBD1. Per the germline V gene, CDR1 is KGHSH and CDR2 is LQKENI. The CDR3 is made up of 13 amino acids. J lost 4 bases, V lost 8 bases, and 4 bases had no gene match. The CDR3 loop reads CASHGQGGETQYF. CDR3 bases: TGTGCCAGCCACGGACAGGGGGGAGAGACCCAGTACTTC.

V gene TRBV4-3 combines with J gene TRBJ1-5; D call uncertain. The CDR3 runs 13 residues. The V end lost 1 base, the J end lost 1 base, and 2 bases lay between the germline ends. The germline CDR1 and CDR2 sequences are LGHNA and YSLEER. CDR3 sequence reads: CASSQASNQPQHF. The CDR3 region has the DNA TGCGCCAGCAGCCAAGCAAGCAATCAGCCCCAGCATTTT.

The CDR3 DNA reads as TGTGCCAGCAGCGTAGCGGGTGGGTGGGGGGATGGCTACACCTTC. Residues: CASSVAGGWGDGYTF. This sequence joins TRBV9 and TRBJ1-2; weak D call: TRBD1 (5 bases). The CDR3 consists of 15 residues. The V end was cut by 0 bases, the J end by 6 bases, with 15 bases between. Germline CDR1 and CDR2: SGDLS and YYNGEE.

The CDR3 region has the DNA TGTGCCAGCAGCCCTGTGTCCAGTGGGCAGCATCAGCCCCAGCATTTT. Amino acids: CASSPVSSGQHQPQHF. The chain employs TRBV5-8 and TRBJ1-5; D not certain. The CDR3 covers 16 residues. Deletions cut 4 bases from V and 5 bases from J, with 19 bases between. Germline CDR1 is SGHTS and CDR2 is YDEGEE.

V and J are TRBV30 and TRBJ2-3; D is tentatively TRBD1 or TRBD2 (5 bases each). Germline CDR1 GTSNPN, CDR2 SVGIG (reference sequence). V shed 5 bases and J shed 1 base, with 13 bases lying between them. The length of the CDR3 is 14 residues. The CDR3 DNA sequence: TGTGCCTGGGGGACCCAGGGCCGCACAGATACGCAGTATTTT. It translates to CAWGTQGRTDTQYF.

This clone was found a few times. The CDR3 loop reads CASSHWDSPYNEQFF. The CDR3 DNA reads as TGTGCCAGCAGCCACTGGGACAGCCCCTACAATGAGCAGTTCTTC. The chain combines TRBV11-3 with TRBJ2-1, with TRBD1 matching over 7 bases. The CDR3 runs to 15 residues. Per germline, CDR1 SGHNT and CDR2 YENEEA. With V trimmed by 5 bases and J by 2 bases, 6 bases remained unmatched.